These 5 T cell receptor beta chains were all obtained from the same sample, sequenced in a study of blood T cells in healthy people across ages. Sample-barcoded 5' priming and a J-beta primer mix drove a second PCR of about 6 to 11 cycles. TCRdb called the 5' RACE reads again in MiXCR, with one record for every CDR3 protein. Altogether hundreds of thousands of distinct CDR3 sequences are present, around half being singletons, with the ten largest covering about 22%. Sequenced material: blood. The receptors stem from a man at least 80 years old in good health.

The V call is TRBV7-2, the J call TRBJ2-1; TRBD2 aligns across 13 bases. The CDR3 consists of 20 residues. From germline, CDR1 is SGHTA and CDR2 FQGNSA. V was pared by 5 bases and J by 8 bases, with 21 bases of the junction left unmatched. For the CDR3, the DNA is TGTGCCAGCAGCCCCCCGGCGGGACTAGCGGGACCTAAGGGGATGGATGAGCAGTTCTTC. Translating it yields CASSPPAGLAGPKGMDEQFF.

A few counts support this clonotype. V gene TRBV5-1 combines with J gene TRBJ2-3; 10 positions match TRBD2. The CDR3 has 16 residues. CDR1 is SGHRS and CDR2 is YFSETQ in the germline V gene. V lost 3 bases to trimming and J lost 2 bases; unmatched junction nucleotides: 6. DNA for the CDR3: TGCGCCAGCAGCTACGGGACTAGCGAGATCACAGATACGCAGTATTTT. Amino acids: CASSYGTSEITDTQYF.

The J gene is TRBJ2-1, the V gene TRBV5-1; tentative D call: TRBD2 (6 bases). V gave up 0 bases and J gave up 5 bases, with 9 bases separating them. Germline CDR1 reads SGHRS; CDR2 reads YFSETQ. This CDR3 has 14 residues. The CDR3 DNA is TGCGCCAGCAGCTTGGGGGGACTCGACAATGAGCAGTTCTTC. Translating it yields CASSLGGLDNEQFF.

Comment on this clonotype: Germline and junction disagree at one end, which may indicate a read error. V is TRBV29-1 and J is TRBJ2-5; D possibly corresponds to TRBD2 (5 bases). The tail of the sequence fits TRBJ2-1 better, so the J call may be wrong. Germline V CDR1 and CDR2: SQVTM, ANQGSEA. This CDR3 is built from 12 residues. The CDR3 region is CSVKQVQETQFF. The DNA of the CDR3 is TGTAGCGTAAAACAAGTACAAGAGACCCAGTTCTTC.

This clonotype was found a few times. The genes are TRBV6-5 and TRBJ2-5; a possible D gene is TRBD2 (5 bases). Trimming pared 6 bases from V and 11 bases from J, leaving 13 bases between. Germline values: CDR1 MNHEY, CDR2 SVGAGI. This CDR3 contains 11 residues. The CDR3 loop reads CASSSLEEQYF. As DNA, the CDR3 is TGTGCCAGCAGCTCTCTGGAGGAGCAGTACTTC.